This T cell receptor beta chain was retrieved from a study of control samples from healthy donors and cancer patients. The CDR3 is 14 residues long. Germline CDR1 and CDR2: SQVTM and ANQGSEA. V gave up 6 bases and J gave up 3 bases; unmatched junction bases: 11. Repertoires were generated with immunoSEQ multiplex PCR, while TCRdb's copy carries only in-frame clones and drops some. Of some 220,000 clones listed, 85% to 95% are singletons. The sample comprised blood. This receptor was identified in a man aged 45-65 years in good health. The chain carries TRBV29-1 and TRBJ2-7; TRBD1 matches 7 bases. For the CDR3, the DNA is TGCAGCGTGCAACCGGAACAGGGGAACTACGAGCAGTACTTC. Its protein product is CSVQPEQGNYEQYF.